This TCR beta chain came from a study of T cell responses to AZD1222 COVID-19 vaccine. The CDR3 covers 13 residues. V was cut by 5 bases and J by 5 bases, with 13 bases left in between. The V gene's germline CDR1 is SEHNR and CDR2 FQNEAQ (reference sequence). This clone has only one observation. Here immunoSEQ multiplex PCR was the method, and the copy in TCRdb shows in-frame clones only, minus some. The sample includes under 150,000 clones, roughly 91% of them seen just once. Sequenced material: peripheral blood, taken on day 0 of AZD1222 vaccination. This TCR came from an adult in good health. V gene TRBV7-9 combines with J gene TRBJ2-7; TRBD1 or TRBD2 may be the D gene (5 bases each). The CDR3 DNA sequence: TGTGCCAGCAGCCGGGGCGTGACTGACGAGCAGTACTTC. It specifies CASSRGVTDEQYF.